The 16 T cell receptor beta chains reported below all come from one sample, sequenced in a study of shared clonotypes between healthy human individuals. Repertoires were generated with immunoSEQ multiplex PCR, while TCRdb's copy carries only in-frame clones and drops some. The table lists 450,000 to 500,000 clones, around 85% of them singletons, with 10% to 15% in the top ten. Source material: PBMCs. Receptor source: a middle-aged woman in good health. Some clones in this sample may be carry-over from other donors' samples.

Turning to this clone: A far larger clone differs by one base, so this is likely a read error. The chain recombines TRBV30 with TRBJ2-3, with 8 bases fitting TRBD1. In germline, CDR1 is GTSNPN, CDR2 SVGIG (reference sequence). The V and J ends lost 5 bases and 4 bases, in that order; junction bases with no gene match: 17. The CDR3 runs 17 residues. The CDR3 spells CAWGLIGTGEEADTQYF. DNA for the CDR3: TGTGCCTGGGGCTTAATTGGGACAGGTGAAGAAGCAGATACGCAGTATTTT.

Of note for this clone: A far larger clone is only one base removed, so a read error is likely. This specimen includes other DNA sequences encoding the same CDR3. The rearrangement links TRBV18 to TRBJ1-3, with 7 positions matching TRBD1. Germline values: CDR1 KGHSH, CDR2 LQKENI. The CDR3 has 17 amino acids. J gave up 0 bases and V 3 bases, and 8 bases lay outside the gene matches. For the CDR3, the DNA is TGTGCCAGCTCACCGGGTACAGGGGCCATCTCTGGAAACACCATATATTTT. This encodes CASSPGTGAISGNTIYF.

The CDR3 here is CASSQSGVHRELFF. The DNA for the CDR3 is TGTGCCAGCAGCCAGAGCGGCGTCCACCGGGAGCTGTTTTTT. The chain employs TRBV14 and TRBJ2-2; possible D gene TRBD2, 5 bases. The ends were cut back, 3 bases at V and 9 bases at J, with 14 bases in the middle. CDR1 is SGHDN, CDR2 FVKESK, per germline. This CDR3 region has 14 residues.

The chain employs TRBV28 and TRBJ2-7; D possibly corresponds to TRBD2 (5 bases). The germline V gene has CDR1 MDHEN and CDR2 SYDVKM. This CDR3 is built from 15 residues. V was pared by 10 bases and J by 3 bases, with 22 bases between. In nucleotides, the CDR3 is TGTGCCAACTTTCCCGAGGGCAGGTCGGTCTACGAGCAGTACTTC. Amino acid sequence: CANFPEGRSVYEQYF. Full variable domain (outside the CDR3, taken from reference TRBV28 and TRBJ2-7): DVKVTQSSRYLVKRTGEKVFLECVQDMDHENMFWYRQDPGLGLRLIYFSYDVKMKEKGDIPEGYSVSREKKERFSLILESASTNQTSMYLCANFPEGRSVYEQYFGPGTRLTVT.

As for this clone: Given a far larger clone just one base away, this is likely a sequencing read error. This chain links TRBV6-1 with TRBJ1-2; D is unresolved. Germline V gene lookup returns CDR1 MNHNS and CDR2 SASEGT. This CDR3 spans 15 amino acids. The germline V and J ends were trimmed by 4 bases and 0 bases, with 12 bases remaining between them. DNA of the CDR3: TGTGCCAGCAGTGGGGTCCCGGTAGCTAACTATGGCTACACCTTC. Translation gives CASSGVPVANYGYTF.

The chain links TRBV30 to TRBJ2-3; D uncertain. This CDR3 has 12 amino acids. V was cut by 1 base and J by 5 bases, with 7 bases left in between. Germline V gene data show CDR1 as GTSNPN and CDR2 as SVGIG (reference sequence). The CDR3: CAWSGSGDTQYF. The CDR3 DNA reads TGTGCCTGGAGTGGATCTGGAGATACGCAGTATTTT.

Concerning this clone: It is likely a read error: a sequence one base away is far more abundant. Other DNA sequences in the same sample also yield this CDR3. The chain uses TRBV5-6 and TRBJ2-7; 9 bases match TRBD1. From germline, CDR1 is SGHDT and CDR2 YYEEEE. The CDR3 extends over 14 amino acids. CDR3 sequence: CASSSGTGRHEQYF. Written as DNA, the CDR3 is TGTGCTAGCAGCTCCGGGACAGGGAGGCACGAGCAGTACTTC.

On this clone: A far larger clone is one nucleotide away, so this likely arose from a read error. Other DNA sequences of this sample code for an identical CDR3. The V call is TRBV5-1, the J call TRBJ2-7; 11 bases map to TRBD2. The CDR3 spans 17 residues. The ends lost 5 bases at V and 0 bases at J; junction bases unmatched: 10. Germline V CDR1 and CDR2: SGHRS, YFSETQ. The DNA of the CDR3 is TGCGCCAGCAGTCGGGGGCTAGCGGGAGGAAGCTCCTACGAGCAGTACTTC. It translates to CASSRGLAGGSSYEQYF.

CDR3 in DNA: TGTGCCAGCAGTTTAGGGGCGACGAGCTCCTACGAGCAGTACTTC. It codes for CASSLGATSSYEQYF. V gene TRBV28 combines with J gene TRBJ2-7; possible D gene TRBD1, 5 bases. The germline V gene has CDR1 MDHEN and CDR2 SYDVKM. The CDR3 extends over 15 amino acids. V was trimmed by 2 bases and J by 0 bases, leaving 11 bases between them.

CDR3 nucleotide sequence: TGTGCCAGCAGCGTGGGTGTAGGAGCCAAAAACATTCAGTACTTC. It is translated as CASSVGVGAKNIQYF. V gene TRBV11-2 combines with J gene TRBJ2-4; D is unclear. V was pared by 5 bases and J by 0 bases, with 11 bases between. Germline CDR1 SGHAT, CDR2 FQNNGV. The length of the CDR3 is 15 residues.

The gene calls are TRBV4-1 and TRBJ1-2, with a tentative D call TRBD1 (5 bases). This CDR3 has 14 residues. Germline-derived CDR1 and CDR2 are MGHRA and YSYEKL. Trimming pared 3 bases from V and 1 base from J, leaving 9 bases between. The CDR3 is CASSQGDLNYGYTF. CDR3 DNA sequence: TGCGCCAGCAGCCAGGGGGACCTTAACTATGGCTACACCTTC.

The genes are TRBV2 and TRBJ1-4; a possible D gene is TRBD1 (6 bases). The V and J ends lost 6 bases and 8 bases respectively, with 13 bases between them. Per germline, CDR1 SNHLY and CDR2 FYNNEI. This CDR3 comprises 13 residues. Here the CDR3 DNA reads TGTGCCAGCAGAGGACAGAAGGGAGAAAAACTGTTTTTT. Protein sequence: CASRGQKGEKLFF. Together with reference TRBV2 and TRBJ1-4, the CDR3 gives the full variable domain: EPEVTQTPSHQVTQMGQEVILRCVPISNHLYFYWYRQILGQKVEFLVSFYNNEISEKSEIFDDQFSVERPDGSNFTLKIRSTKLEDSAMYFCASRGQKGEKLFFGSGTQLSVL.

This clone was seen only once. A read error is likely here: a far larger clone is one base away. The same CDR3 is also encoded by other DNA sequences in this sample. J is TRBJ2-5 and V is TRBV5-1; D remains unclear. The length of the CDR3 is 14 residues. CDR1 is SGHRS, CDR2 YFSETQ, per germline. The CDR3 sequence is CASSFLSNQETQYF. In nucleotides, the CDR3 is TGCGCCAGCAGCTTTCTTTCCAACCAGGAGACCCAGTACTTC.

About this clone itself: This CDR3 is also generated by other DNA sequences in the sample. The V and J genes are TRBV6-6 and TRBJ2-7; 11 bases agree with TRBD2. J was trimmed by 6 bases and V by 6 bases; bases with no gene match: 10. Germline lookup yields CDR1 MNHNY and CDR2 SVGAGI (reference sequence). The CDR3 contains 15 residues. In nucleotides, the CDR3 is TGTGCCAGCAGCTCTTTTACTAGCGGGAGTTCCGAGCAGTACTTC. Its protein product is CASSSFTSGSSEQYF.

This sequence joins TRBV9 and TRBJ1-2; the match to TRBD1 covers 11 bases. This CDR3 is 15 amino acids long. V shed 2 bases and J 4 bases; nucleotides not matched to a gene: 4. Germline V gene data show CDR1 as SGDLS and CDR2 as YYNGEE. In DNA, the CDR3 is TGTGCCAGCAGCGTGGGACAGGGGGACCTCTATGGCTACACCTTC. Residues: CASSVGQGDLYGYTF.

The genes are TRBV7-3 and TRBJ2-2, with a tentative D call TRBD1 (6 bases). The CDR3 length is 14 residues. Germline-derived CDR1 and CDR2 are SGHTA and FQGTGA. The V end lost 6 bases, the J end lost 4 bases, and 12 bases lay between the germline ends. The CDR3 sequence: CASRLRGGTGELFF. Written as DNA, the CDR3 is TGTGCCAGCAGGCTTCGAGGGGGCACCGGGGAGCTGTTTTTT.